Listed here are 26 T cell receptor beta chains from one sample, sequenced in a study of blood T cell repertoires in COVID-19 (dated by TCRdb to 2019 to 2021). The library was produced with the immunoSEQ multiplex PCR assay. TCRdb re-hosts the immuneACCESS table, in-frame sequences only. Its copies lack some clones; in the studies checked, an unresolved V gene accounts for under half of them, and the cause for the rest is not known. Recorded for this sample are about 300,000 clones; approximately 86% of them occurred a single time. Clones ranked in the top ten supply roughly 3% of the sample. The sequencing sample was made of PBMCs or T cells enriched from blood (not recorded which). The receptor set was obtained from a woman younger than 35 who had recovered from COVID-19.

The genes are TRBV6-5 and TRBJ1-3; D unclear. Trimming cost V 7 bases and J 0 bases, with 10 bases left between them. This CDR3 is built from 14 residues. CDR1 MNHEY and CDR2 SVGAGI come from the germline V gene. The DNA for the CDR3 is TGTGCCAGCACGGCCGGGTCCTCTGGAAACACCATATATTTT. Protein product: CASTAGSSGNTIYF.

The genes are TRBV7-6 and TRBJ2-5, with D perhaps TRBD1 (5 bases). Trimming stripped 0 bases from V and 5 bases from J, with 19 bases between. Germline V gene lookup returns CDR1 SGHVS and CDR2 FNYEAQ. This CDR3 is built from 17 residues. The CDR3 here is CASSLAAGLVGWETQYF. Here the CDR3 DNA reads TGTGCCAGCAGCTTAGCAGCAGGGCTTGTAGGTTGGGAGACCCAGTACTTC.

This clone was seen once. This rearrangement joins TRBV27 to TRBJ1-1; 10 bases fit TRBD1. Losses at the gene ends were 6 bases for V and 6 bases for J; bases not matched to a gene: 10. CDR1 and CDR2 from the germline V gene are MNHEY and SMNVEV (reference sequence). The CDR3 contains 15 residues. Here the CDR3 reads CASRLGTGEFSEAFF. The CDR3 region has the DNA TGTGCCAGCAGATTGGGGACAGGGGAATTTTCTGAAGCTTTCTTT.

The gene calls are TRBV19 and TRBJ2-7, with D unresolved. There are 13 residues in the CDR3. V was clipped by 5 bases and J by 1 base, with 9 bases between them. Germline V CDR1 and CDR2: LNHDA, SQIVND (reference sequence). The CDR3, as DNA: TGTGCCAGTAGTCACCGAGGATCCTACGAGCAGTACTTC. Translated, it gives CASSHRGSYEQYF.

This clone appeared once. CDR3 residues: CASSRTGTDTQYF. The CDR3 DNA is TGTGCCAGTAGCCGGACGGGGACAGATACGCAGTATTTT. V and J are TRBV19 and TRBJ2-3; perhaps TRBD2 as D (5 bases). The V end was cut by 6 bases, the J end by 3 bases, with 10 bases between. CDR3 length: 13 amino acids. Germline V gives CDR1 LNHDA, CDR2 SQIVND (reference sequence).

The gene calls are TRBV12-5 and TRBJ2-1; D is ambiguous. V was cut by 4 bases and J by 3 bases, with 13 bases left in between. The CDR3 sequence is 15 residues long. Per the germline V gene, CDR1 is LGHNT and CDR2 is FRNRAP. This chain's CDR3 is CASGSTTENYNEQFF. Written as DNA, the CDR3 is TGTGCTAGTGGTTCCACAACAGAGAACTACAATGAGCAGTTCTTC.

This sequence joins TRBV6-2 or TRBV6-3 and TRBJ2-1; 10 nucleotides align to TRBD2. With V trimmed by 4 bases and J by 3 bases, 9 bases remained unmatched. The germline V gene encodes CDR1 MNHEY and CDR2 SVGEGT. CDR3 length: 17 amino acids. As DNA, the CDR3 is TGTGCCAGCAGTTCGGCTAGCGGGGGCCCTTTCTACAATGAGCAGTTCTTC. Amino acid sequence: CASSSASGGPFYNEQFF.

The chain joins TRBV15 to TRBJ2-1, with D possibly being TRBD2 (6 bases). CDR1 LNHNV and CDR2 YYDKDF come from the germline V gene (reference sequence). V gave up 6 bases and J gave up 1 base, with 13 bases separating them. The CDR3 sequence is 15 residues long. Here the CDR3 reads CATRSLGGSYNEQFF. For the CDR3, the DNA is TGTGCCACCAGATCTTTGGGGGGATCCTACAATGAGCAGTTCTTC.

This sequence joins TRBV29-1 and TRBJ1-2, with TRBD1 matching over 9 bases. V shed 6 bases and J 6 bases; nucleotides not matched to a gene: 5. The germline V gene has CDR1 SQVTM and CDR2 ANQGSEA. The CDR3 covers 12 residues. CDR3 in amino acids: CSVAGTGNGYTF. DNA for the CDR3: TGCAGCGTAGCCGGGACAGGGAATGGCTACACCTTC.

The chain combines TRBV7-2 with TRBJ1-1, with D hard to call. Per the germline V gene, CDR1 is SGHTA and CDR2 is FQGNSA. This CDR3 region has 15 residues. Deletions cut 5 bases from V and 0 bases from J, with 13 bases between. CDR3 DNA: TGTGCCAGCAGCCCGTACAAGAACATGAACACTGAAGCTTTCTTT. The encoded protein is CASSPYKNMNTEAFF. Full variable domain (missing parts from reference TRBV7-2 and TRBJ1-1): GAGVSQSPSNKVTEKGKDVELRCDPISGHTALYWYRQSLGQGLEFLIYFQGNSAPDKSGLPSDRFSAERTGGSVSTLTIQRTQQEDSAVYLCASSPYKNMNTEAFFGQGTRLTVV.

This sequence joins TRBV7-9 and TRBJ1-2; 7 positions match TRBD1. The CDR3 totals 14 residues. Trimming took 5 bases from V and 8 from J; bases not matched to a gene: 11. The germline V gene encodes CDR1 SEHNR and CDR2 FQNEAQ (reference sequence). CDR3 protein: CASSPDRARGGYTF. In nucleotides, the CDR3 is TGTGCCAGCAGCCCAGACAGGGCCCGGGGCGGCTACACCTTC.

CDR3 DNA sequence: TGTGCCAGCCCCCACGGGGAGCTGTTTTTT. Translated, it gives CASPHGELFF. The J gene is TRBJ2-2, the V gene TRBV6-4; no firm D call. The germline CDR1 and CDR2 sequences are MRHNA and SNTAGT. The CDR3 length is 10 residues. Trimming shortened V by 8 bases and J by 7 bases, and 5 bases separated the two germline ends.

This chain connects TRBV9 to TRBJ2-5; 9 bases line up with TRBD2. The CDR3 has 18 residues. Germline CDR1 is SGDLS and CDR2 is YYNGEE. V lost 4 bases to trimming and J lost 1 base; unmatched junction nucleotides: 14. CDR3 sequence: CASSPRGASGTIQETQYF. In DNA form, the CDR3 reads TGTGCCAGCAGCCCCCGGGGGGCTAGCGGGACGATCCAAGAGACCCAGTACTTC.

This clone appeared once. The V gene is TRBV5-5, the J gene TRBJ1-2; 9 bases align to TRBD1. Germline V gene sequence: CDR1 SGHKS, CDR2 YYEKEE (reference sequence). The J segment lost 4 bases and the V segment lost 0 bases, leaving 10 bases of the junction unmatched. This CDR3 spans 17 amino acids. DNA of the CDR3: TGTGCCAGCAGCTTGGGGCTAACAGGGGGCGGGAGCTATGGCTACACCTTC. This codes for CASSLGLTGGGSYGYTF.

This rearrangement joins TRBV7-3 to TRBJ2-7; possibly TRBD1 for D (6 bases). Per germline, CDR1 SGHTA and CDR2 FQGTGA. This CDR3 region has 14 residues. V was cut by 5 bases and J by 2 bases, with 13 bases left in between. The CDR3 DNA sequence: TGTGCCAGCAGCCCCCAAGGGGGACCCTACGAGCAGTACTTC. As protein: CASSPQGGPYEQYF.

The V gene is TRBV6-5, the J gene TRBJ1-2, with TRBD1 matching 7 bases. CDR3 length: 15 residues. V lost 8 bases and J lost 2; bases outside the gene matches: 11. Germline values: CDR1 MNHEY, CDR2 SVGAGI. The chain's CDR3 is CASGFRQGGNYGYTF. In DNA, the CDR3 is TGTGCCAGCGGATTCCGACAGGGTGGAAACTATGGCTACACCTTC.

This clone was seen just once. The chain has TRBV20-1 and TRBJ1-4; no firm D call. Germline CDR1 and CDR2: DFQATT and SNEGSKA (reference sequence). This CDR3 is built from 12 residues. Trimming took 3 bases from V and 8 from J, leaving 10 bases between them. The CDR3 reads CSASLRREKLFF. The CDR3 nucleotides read TGCAGTGCTAGTTTACGGAGGGAAAAACTGTTTTTT.

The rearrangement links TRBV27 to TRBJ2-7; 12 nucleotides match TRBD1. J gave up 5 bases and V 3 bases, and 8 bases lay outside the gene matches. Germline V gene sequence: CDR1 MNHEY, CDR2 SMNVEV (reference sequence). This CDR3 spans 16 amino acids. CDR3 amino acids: CASSFSGTGGVDEQYF. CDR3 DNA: TGTGCCAGCAGTTTCTCCGGGACAGGGGGCGTGGACGAGCAGTACTTC.

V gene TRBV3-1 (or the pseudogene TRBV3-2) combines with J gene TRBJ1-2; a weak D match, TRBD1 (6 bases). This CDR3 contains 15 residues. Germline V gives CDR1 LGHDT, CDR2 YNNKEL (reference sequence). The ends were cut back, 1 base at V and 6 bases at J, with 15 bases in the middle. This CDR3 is CASSQGYREGNGYTF. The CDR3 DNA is TGTGCCAGCAGCCAAGGATACAGGGAGGGAAATGGCTACACCTTC.

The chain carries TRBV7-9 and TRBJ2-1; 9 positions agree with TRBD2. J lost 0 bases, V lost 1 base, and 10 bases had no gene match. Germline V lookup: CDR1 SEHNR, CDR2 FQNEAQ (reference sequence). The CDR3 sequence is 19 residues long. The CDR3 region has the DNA TGTGCCAGCAGCTTAGTCATTAGCGGGGGCGATAGCTCCTACAATGAGCAGTTCTTC. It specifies CASSLVISGGDSSYNEQFF.

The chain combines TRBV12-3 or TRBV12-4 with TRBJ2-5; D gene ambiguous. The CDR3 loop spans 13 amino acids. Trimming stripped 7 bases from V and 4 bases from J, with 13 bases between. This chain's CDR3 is CASKRTVRETQYF. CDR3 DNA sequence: TGTGCCAGCAAAAGAACAGTTCGAGAGACCCAGTACTTC.

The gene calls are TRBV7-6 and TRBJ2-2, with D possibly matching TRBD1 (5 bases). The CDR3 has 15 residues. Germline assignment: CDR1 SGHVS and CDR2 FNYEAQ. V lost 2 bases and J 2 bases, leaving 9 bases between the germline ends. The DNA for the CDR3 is TGTGCCAGCAGCTTATTGACAGAAAACACCGGGGAGCTGTTTTTT. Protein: CASSLLTENTGELFF.

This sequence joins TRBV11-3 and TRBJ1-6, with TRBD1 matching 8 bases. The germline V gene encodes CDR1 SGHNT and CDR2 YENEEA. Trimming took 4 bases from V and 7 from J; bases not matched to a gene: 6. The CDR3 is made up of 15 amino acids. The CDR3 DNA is TGTGCCAGCAGCTCCTATGACAGGGGAAATTCACCCCTCCACTTT. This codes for CASSSYDRGNSPLHF. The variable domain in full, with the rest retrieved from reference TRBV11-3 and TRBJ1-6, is EAGVVQSPRYKIIEKKQPVAFWCNPISGHNTLYWYLQNLGQGPELLIRYENEEAVDDSQLPKDRFSAERLKGVDSTLKIQPAELGDSAVYLCASSSYDRGNSPLHFGNGTRLTVT.

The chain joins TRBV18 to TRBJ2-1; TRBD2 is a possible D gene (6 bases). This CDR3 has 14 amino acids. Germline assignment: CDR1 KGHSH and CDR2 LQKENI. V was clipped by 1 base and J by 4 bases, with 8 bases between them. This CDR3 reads CASSPQREYNEQFF. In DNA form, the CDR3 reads TGTGCCAGCTCACCACAACGGGAGTACAATGAGCAGTTCTTC.

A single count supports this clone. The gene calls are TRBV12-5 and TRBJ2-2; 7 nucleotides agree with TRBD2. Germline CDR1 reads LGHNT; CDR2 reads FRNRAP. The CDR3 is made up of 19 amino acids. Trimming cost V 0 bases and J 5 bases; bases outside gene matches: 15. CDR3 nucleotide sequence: TGTGCTAGTGGTTTGGTACTGGGACTACCTGATCTGAAAACCGGGGAGCTGTTTTTT. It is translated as CASGLVLGLPDLKTGELFF. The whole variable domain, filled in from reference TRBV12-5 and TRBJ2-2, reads DARVTQTPRHKVTEMGQEVTMRCQPILGHNTVFWYRQTMMQGLELLAYFRNRAPLDDSGMPKDRFSAEMPDATLATLKIQPSEPRDSAVYFCASGLVLGLPDLKTGELFFGEGSRLTVL.

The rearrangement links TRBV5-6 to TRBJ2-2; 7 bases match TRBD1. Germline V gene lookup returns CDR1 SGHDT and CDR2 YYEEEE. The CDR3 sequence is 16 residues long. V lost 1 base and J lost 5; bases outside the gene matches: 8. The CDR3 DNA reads TGTGCCAGCAGCTTGTTCCAGGGGGATTGGACCGGGGAGCTGTTTTTT. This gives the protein CASSLFQGDWTGELFF.